This T cell receptor (beta chain) was recovered during a study of blood T cell repertoires in COVID-19. Study context: Some COVID-19 samples were acute and others convalescent; all came from the United States, Italy and Spain.

This clone was detected only once. Germline CDR1 reads MDHEN; CDR2 reads SYDVKM. V was pared by 5 bases and J by 15 bases, with 17 bases of the junction left unmatched. The CDR3 covers 14 residues. In the original processing: Amplifying reference gene primers gave estimates of nucleated cell counts. TCRdb's copy holds only in-frame clones and misses some; the assay was immunoSEQ multiplex PCR. V and J calls and clone size are copied from that table; D and trimming were computed from the DNA. The table records 200,000 to 250,000 clones, around nine tenths of them present only once. The age range of participants was about 18 to 95 years, with residence in more than 20 US areas.

V is TRBV28 and J is TRBJ2-3, with 7 bases that match TRBD1. The sample was PBMCs or T cells enriched from blood (not recorded which). The receptor comes from a woman in her fifties or sixties with acute COVID-19. The CDR3 coding sequence is TGTGCCAGCAGTCCGGTTACTCACAGGGGAAGCGTCTATTTT. Its translation: CASSPVTHRGSVYF. The variable domain in full, with the rest retrieved from reference TRBV28 and TRBJ2-3, is DVKVTQSSRYLVKRTGEKVFLECVQDMDHENMFWYRQDPGLGLRLIYFSYDVKMKEKGDIPEGYSVSREKKERFSLILESASTNQTSMYLCASSPVTHRGSVYFGPGTRLTVL.